This T cell receptor beta chain was profiled in a study of identical twins. Study observations and caveats: Compared with models, monozygotic twins showed more out-of-frame TCR alpha sharing.

A remark on this clonotype: The antigen is not known.

CDR3 length: 16 amino acids. Trimming removed 0 bases from V and 2 bases from J; junction bases left unmatched: 7. Germline values: CDR1 DFQATT, CDR2 SNEGSKA (reference sequence). Each CDR3 protein is one row after TCRdb ran MiXCR on the 5' RACE reads. This sample yields roughly 720,000 distinct CDR3 sequences, of which roughly 20% are seen a single time; over 10% belongs to the top ten. Separately, the same data were catalogued under a study of T cells expressing NK-cell markers.

The genes are TRBV20-1 and TRBJ2-1, with 7 bases lining up with TRBD2. The sequence was obtained from a woman aged 18-30 years in good health. The specimen sequenced was PBMCs. CDR3 bases: TGCAGTGCTAGAGACTATACTAGCGCCGCCTACAATGAGCAGTTCTTC. It yields the protein CSARDYTSAAYNEQFF.